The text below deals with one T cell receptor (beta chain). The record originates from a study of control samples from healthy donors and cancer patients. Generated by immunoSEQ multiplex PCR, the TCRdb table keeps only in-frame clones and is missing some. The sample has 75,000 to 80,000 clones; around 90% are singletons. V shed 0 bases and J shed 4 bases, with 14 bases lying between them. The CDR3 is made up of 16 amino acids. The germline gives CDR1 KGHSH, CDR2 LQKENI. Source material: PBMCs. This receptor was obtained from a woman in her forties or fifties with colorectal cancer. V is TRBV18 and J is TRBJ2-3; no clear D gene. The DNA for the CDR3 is TGTGCCAGCTCACCACCGGCACAGAAATATTCAGATACGCAGTATTTT. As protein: CASSPPAQKYSDTQYF.